These 14 T cell receptor beta chains were all obtained from the same sample, sequenced in a study of blood T cell repertoires in COVID-19. The assay was immunoSEQ multiplex PCR, and TCRdb's table has in-frame clones only and misses some. The data show about 49,000 clones, roughly 84% seen once. Specimen: peripheral blood. These receptors came from a human donor in a cohort sampled during active COVID-19.

The chain recombines TRBV18 with TRBJ2-1, with 9 bases identical to TRBD1. CDR1 is KGHSH, CDR2 LQKENI, per germline. Unmatched junction bases numbered 13, after V lost 0 bases and J lost 10 bases. The CDR3 totals 17 residues. CDR3 nucleotide sequence: TGTGCCAGCTCACCACCGAACCGGGACAGGGTCTTTAGGGAGCAGTTCTTC. This codes for CASSPPNRDRVFREQFF.

The chain recombines TRBV19 with TRBJ2-7; no clear D. CDR1 and CDR2 from the germline V gene are LNHDA and SQIVND (reference sequence). Trimming shortened V by 5 bases and J by 4 bases, and 15 bases separated the two germline ends. This CDR3 contains 14 residues. CDR3 in amino acids: CASSVSSERYEQYF. The CDR3 region has the DNA TGTGCCAGTAGTGTGAGCTCCGAGCGTTACGAGCAGTACTTC.

This clone was recorded only once. This sequence joins TRBV6-1 and TRBJ1-1; weak D call: TRBD1 (5 bases). The CDR3 has 16 residues. Germline V CDR1 and CDR2: MNHNS, SASEGT. Deletions cut 3 bases from V and 6 bases from J, with 20 bases between. The CDR3 sequence is CASSEFGLGGTAEAFF. In nucleotides, the CDR3 is TGTGCCAGCAGTGAGTTCGGCTTGGGGGGAACCGCTGAAGCTTTCTTT.

This rearrangement joins TRBV28 to TRBJ1-5, with 11 bases identical to TRBD1. V dropped 1 base and J dropped 4; count of bases not matched to a gene: 6. From germline, CDR1 is MDHEN and CDR2 SYDVKM. The CDR3 consists of 17 residues. CDR3: CASSLFRGTGGNQPQHF. The CDR3 coding sequence is TGTGCCAGCAGTTTATTCCGCGGGACAGGGGGGAATCAGCCCCAGCATTTT.

The rearrangement uses TRBV4-3 and TRBJ2-3; 10 bases line up with TRBD2. CDR1 is LGHNA, CDR2 YSLEER, per germline. The V segment lost 1 base and the J segment 5 bases; nucleotides outside the gene matches: 6. The CDR3 extends over 16 amino acids. CDR3 nucleotides: TGCGCCAGCAGCCAAGTCGCTAGCGGGAGAGTAGATACGCAGTATTTT. Its translation is CASSQVASGRVDTQYF.

This clone was detected a few times. The chain joins TRBV9 to TRBJ2-2, with a possible D match to TRBD2 (6 bases). CDR3 length equals 13 residues. Germline V gene lookup returns CDR1 SGDLS and CDR2 YYNGEE. V was clipped by 0 bases and J by 7 bases, with 7 bases between them. The CDR3 loop is CASSVVGGGELFF. CDR3 in DNA: TGTGCCAGCAGCGTAGTCGGGGGCGGGGAGCTGTTTTTT.

This clone was recorded once. V is TRBV28 and J is TRBJ2-5; 9 bases align to TRBD1. Per the germline V gene, CDR1 is MDHEN and CDR2 is SYDVKM. The CDR3 consists of 15 residues. The junction had 7 bases not matched to a gene; V was cut back by 7 bases and J by 1 base. For the CDR3, the DNA is TGTGCCAGCAAACCGGGACAGGGTTTCCAAGAGACCCAGTACTTC. Encoded protein: CASKPGQGFQETQYF.

The chain couples TRBV28 to TRBJ1-2, with D possibly TRBD1 on 6 matching bases. This CDR3 has 14 amino acids. Germline V CDR1 and CDR2: MDHEN, SYDVKM. The V and J ends lost 6 bases and 7 bases respectively, with 18 bases between them. The CDR3 here is CASSRLRQESGYTF. The DNA for the CDR3 is TGTGCCAGCAGCCGCCTCCGACAGGAAAGTGGCTACACCTTC.

The V and J genes are TRBV11-2 and TRBJ2-5, with 12 bases aligning to TRBD2. This CDR3 comprises 16 residues. Germline V gives CDR1 SGHAT, CDR2 FQNNGV. J was trimmed by 4 bases and V by 1 base; bases with no gene match: 4. The CDR3 sequence is CASSLALAGGRETQYF. The DNA for the CDR3 is TGTGCCAGCAGCTTAGCACTAGCGGGGGGAAGAGAGACCCAGTACTTC.

The V and J genes are TRBV11-2 and TRBJ2-7, with D uncertain. Germline V lookup: CDR1 SGHAT, CDR2 FQNNGV. The CDR3 runs 15 residues. The ends were cut back, 1 base at V and 2 bases at J, with 12 bases in the middle. CDR3 DNA: TGTGCCAGCAGCTTAGTCTGGAGTCCCACCTACGAGCAGTACTTC. It yields the protein CASSLVWSPTYEQYF.

This rearrangement joins TRBV7-2 to TRBJ1-1; D is undetermined. Germline V gene lookup returns CDR1 SGHTA and CDR2 FQGNSA. V was trimmed by 5 bases and J by 4 bases, leaving 17 bases between them. The CDR3 is 15 residues long. The CDR3, as DNA: TGTGCCAGCAGCCCCACCCCTTCGGGTGTCACTGAAGCTTTCTTT. Its translation: CASSPTPSGVTEAFF.

The J gene is TRBJ1-3, the V gene TRBV30, with D uncertain. The germline CDR1 and CDR2 sequences are GTSNPN and SVGIG (reference sequence). V lost 5 bases, J lost 0 bases, and 8 bases lay in between. This CDR3 contains 13 residues. DNA of the CDR3: TGTGCCTGGGATTTGGCCTCTGGAAACACCATATATTTT. Its translation is CAWDLASGNTIYF.

This clone was picked up a small number of times. The rearrangement joins TRBV21-1 to TRBJ2-3; the table calls TRBD1, which could not be checked here. TRBV21-1 is assigned pseudogene status. The CDR3 runs to 13 residues. The CDR3 loop reads CASSKLGPDTQYF. CDR3 sequence (DNA): TGTGCCAGCAGCAAACTGGGGCCAGATACGCAGTATTTT.

This chain connects TRBV10-3 to TRBJ2-5; D is uncertain. This CDR3 is built from 13 residues. Germline V lookup: CDR1 ENHRY, CDR2 SYGVKD. V dropped 4 bases and J dropped 2 bases, with 8 bases sitting between them. The DNA of the CDR3 is TGTGCCATCAGTGCCACACAACAAGAGACCCAGTACTTC. Translation: CAISATQQETQYF.